This T cell receptor (beta chain) was observed in a study of control samples from healthy donors and cancer patients. The table came from immunoSEQ multiplex PCR; TCRdb's copy has only in-frame clones and leaves some out. This sample carries tens of thousands of clones, about 88% of them seen once, and the ten largest clones take approximately 14%. Germline values: CDR1 MNHEY, CDR2 SVGAGI. The germline V and J ends were trimmed by 0 bases and 4 bases, with 15 bases remaining between them. CDR3 length equals 16 residues. V usage is TRBV6-5 and J usage is TRBJ1-2; D unresolved. The sample was blood. This sequence originates from a woman aged 70-85 years in good health. The CDR3: CASSYSSAQAGYGYTF. As DNA, the CDR3 is TGTGCCAGCAGTTACTCTTCGGCCCAGGCGGGCTATGGCTACACCTTC.